The rows below give T cell receptor beta chains drawn from one sample of a study of T cell responses to AZD1222 COVID-19 vaccine. Clones were read by immunoSEQ multiplex PCR, and TCRdb kept only the in-frame ones, dropping some. This sample has approximately 110,000 clones, with about 88% found just once. The sample here was peripheral blood, taken on day 0 of AZD1222 vaccination. Every receptor here comes from an adult in good health. Both conserved end residues are part of each CDR3. D genes are given only for firm matches. Size is stated for part of the rows, as once, few or many counts, or as a class when the clone is expanded.

clone_size d_call j_call v_call cdr3_nt cdr3_aa
NA TRBD1 TRBJ1-2 TRBV14 TGTGCCAGCAGCTCCCACGTACAGGGGGATGGCTACACCTTC CASSSHVQGDGYTF
NA NA TRBJ2-4 TRBV28 TGTGCCAGCAAGACGGCTCTAGCCAAAAACATTCAGTACTTC CASKTALAKNIQYF
NA NA TRBJ2-1 TRBV3-1/TRBV3-2 TGTGCCAGCAGCCAAACGGGGCCCCGTGTGTCCTACAATGAGCAGTTCTTC CASSQTGPRVSYNEQFF
NA NA TRBJ2-7 TRBV24-1 TGTGCCCCAAGTAGCGGCCTCTCCTACGAGCAGTACTTC CAPSSGLSYEQYF
NA NA TRBJ1-1 TRBV9 TGTGCCAGCAGCCTCGCAGGGTCAGAAGCTTTCTTT CASSLAGSEAFF
NA NA TRBJ1-5 TRBV27 TGTGCCAGCAGTTCACCAGGGCTAAATCAGCCCCAGCATTTT CASSSPGLNQPQHF
NA NA TRBJ2-3 TRBV19 TGTGCCAGTAGTTCCAATAGAGCTAGCACAGATACGCAGTATTTT CASSSNRASTDTQYF
NA TRBD2 TRBJ2-5 TRBV3-1/TRBV3-2 TGTGCCAGCAGCCAAGTGGCGGCGGGGGGGCCACGCGAGACCCAGTACTTC CASSQVAAGGPRETQYF
NA NA TRBJ2-1 TRBV29-1 TGCAGCGTTGTTTTCAACGGTTCGGAGGAGCAGTTCTTC CSVVFNGSEEQFF
NA NA TRBJ2-7 TRBV4-1 TGCGCCAGCAGCCAAGAGGTCGCGGGTTCCTACGAGCAGTACTTC CASSQEVAGSYEQYF
NA NA TRBJ2-7 TRBV12-3/TRBV12-4 TGTGCCAGCAAAGGGACCTACGAGCAGTACTTC CASKGTYEQYF
once NA TRBJ1-4 TRBV7-9 TGTGCCAGCAGCTTAGAACGGACGGGGGAAAAACTGTTTTTT CASSLERTGEKLFF
NA NA TRBJ2-7 TRBV7-3 TGTGCCAGCAGCTTACACGGGGGCACCTACGAGCAGTACTTC CASSLHGGTYEQYF
NA NA TRBJ1-4 TRBV19 TGTGCCAGTAGTCCACGGGGGAGAGGGGAGGGAGAAAAACTGTTTTTT CASSPRGRGEGEKLFF
NA NA TRBJ1-1 TRBV5-1 TGCGCCAGCAGCTCCCCGAGCGGGAACACTGAAGCTTTCTTT CASSSPSGNTEAFF
few NA TRBJ1-4 TRBV21-1 TGTGCCAGCAGCGCAGCGAACCTGGACAGCCGTAATGAAAAACTGTTTTTT CASSAANLDSRNEKLFF
few TRBD2 TRBJ2-1 TRBV10-1 TGCGCCAGCAGTGCCGGGACTAGCGGGAGAGATGAGCAGTTCTTC CASSAGTSGRDEQFF
NA NA TRBJ2-3 TRBV5-1 TGCGCCAGCAGATCTCAGGGGTCCCAGGCCGATCCACAGTATTTT CASRSQGSQADPQYF
NA NA TRBJ1-6 TRBV11-2 TGTGCCAGCAGCTCAGGGAGTGGAGGGAATTCACCCCTCCACTTT CASSSGSGGNSPLHF
NA TRBD2 TRBJ2-3 TRBV24-1 TGTGCCACCAGTGATAGGACTAGCGGGAGGGCCTATACGCAGTATTTT CATSDRTSGRAYTQYF
once NA TRBJ1-5 TRBV2 TGTGCCAGCAGTGTAGATGGCAATCAGCCCCAGCATTTT CASSVDGNQPQHF
NA NA TRBJ1-2 TRBV6-5 TGTGCCAGCAGTTACTCGCTGGGGAACTATGGCTACACCTTC CASSYSLGNYGYTF
NA TRBD2 TRBJ2-2 TRBV28 TGTGCCAGCAGTTTGAGGGAAATAGCGGGAATGAACACCGGGGAGCTGTTTTTT CASSLREIAGMNTGELFF
NA TRBD2 TRBJ2-7 TRBV9 TGTGCCAGCAGCGTAGGAGGCCGGGGGGGCTGGGACGAGCAGTACTTC CASSVGGRGGWDEQYF
few NA TRBJ1-2 TRBV12-3/TRBV12-4 TGTGCCAGCAGTCAGGGTGACTATGGCTACACCTTC CASSQGDYGYTF
NA NA TRBJ1-2 TRBV5-6 TGTGCCAGCAGCTTGGCCTCCGTTTCTAACTATGGCTACACCTTC CASSLASVSNYGYTF
NA TRBD2 TRBJ2-7 TRBV6-5 TGTGCCAGCAGTCTAGCGGGGCCGTCGGGCGAGCAGTACTTC CASSLAGPSGEQYF
NA NA TRBJ1-4 TRBV28 TGTGCCTCTCTCGGGGACACAACTAATGAAAAACTGTTTTTT CASLGDTTNEKLFF
NA NA TRBJ2-7 TRBV2 TGTGCCAGCAAGTTCGGCCAGGAGAACTACGAGCAGTACTTC CASKFGQENYEQYF
NA NA TRBJ2-7 TRBV19 TGTGCCAGTAGGCCCGGTAGCTCCTACGAGCAGTACTTC CASRPGSSYEQYF
NA NA TRBJ1-4 TRBV6-5 TGTGCCAGTGCCGGGACTCAGAATGAAAAACTGTTTTTT CASAGTQNEKLFF
once NA TRBJ1-2 TRBV25-1 TGTGCCAGCAGTGAGGGGTTGTGGCAGGGGAATGGCTACACCTTC CASSEGLWQGNGYTF
once NA TRBJ2-2 TRBV9 TGTGCCAGCAGTGGGGCTTTGGGGGCCGGGGAGCTGTTTTTT CASSGALGAGELFF
NA NA TRBJ1-2 TRBV3-1/TRBV3-2 TGTGCCAGCAGCCAAGTTGTCGGGAACTATGGCTACACCTTC CASSQVVGNYGYTF
NA NA TRBJ1-2 TRBV7-9 TGTGCCAGCAGCTTAGAGTCAGAAAGGGGAGGCTACACCTTC CASSLESERGGYTF
NA NA TRBJ1-4 TRBV5-1 TGCGCCAGCAGCTTGACTTACGCCGAAAAACTGTTTTTT CASSLTYAEKLFF
NA NA TRBJ1-2 TRBV5-1 TGCGCCAGCAGCTTGGGGGACATCCGGAGGGATGGCTACACCTTC CASSLGDIRRDGYTF
NA NA TRBJ2-3 TRBV7-3 TGTGCCAGCAGTGGGGTCCAGGGCGCCACAGATACGCAGTATTTT CASSGVQGATDTQYF
NA TRBD2 TRBJ2-1 TRBV7-9 TGTGCCAGCAGCCCTAGAGCGGGGGGCAATGAGCAGTTCTTC CASSPRAGGNEQFF
NA NA TRBJ1-4 TRBV24-1 TGTGCCACCAGTGATTCCAGGGCTGAAAAACTGTTTTTT CATSDSRAEKLFF
NA NA TRBJ1-3 TRBV6-5 TGTGCCAGCAGTTACGGTGCGGGGAGCTCTGGAAACACCATATATTTT CASSYGAGSSGNTIYF
NA TRBD2 TRBJ2-7 TRBV11-2 TGTGCCAGCAGAACCATAGCGGGCCGATCCTACGAGCAGTACTTC CASRTIAGRSYEQYF
NA NA TRBJ2-5 TRBV4-1 TGCGCCAGCAGCTTGATCGGACTACCTCAAGAGACCCAGTACTTC CASSLIGLPQETQYF
NA TRBD2 TRBJ2-1 TRBV11-2 TGTGCCAGCAGCTTAGGCGGCGGGGGACTGATCAATGAGCAGTTCTTC CASSLGGGGLINEQFF
NA NA TRBJ1-2 TRBV10-3 TGTGCCATCAGTGAGTCGGGGCAGGGGAACTATGGCTACACCTTC CAISESGQGNYGYTF
few NA TRBJ2-7 TRBV30 TGTGCCTGGAGTACAACGGTTACCTACGAGCAGTACTTC CAWSTTVTYEQYF
NA TRBD2 TRBJ2-1 TRBV7-7 TGTGCTAGCAGCCCCCTCTCGGGAGGGCGGGGTGAGCAGTTCTTC CASSPLSGGRGEQFF
NA TRBD1 TRBJ1-3 TRBV30 TGTGCCTGGAGTGTACTAGGGACAGGAGGAAGAAACACCATATATTTT CAWSVLGTGGRNTIYF
NA NA TRBJ2-3 TRBV4-1 TGCGCCAGCAGCCAAGATCCCCGCCGGGGTGGTACGCAGTATTTT CASSQDPRRGGTQYF
few TRBD1 TRBJ2-1 TRBV2 TGTGCCAGCAGTGGAGGAACAGGGGACAATGAGCAGTTCTTC CASSGGTGDNEQFF
NA TRBD1 TRBJ2-7 TRBV27 TGTGCCAGCAGTCTCGGGACAGGGGCTTGGGAGCAGTACTTC CASSLGTGAWEQYF
few NA TRBJ2-5 TRBV4-3 TGCGCCAGCAGCCAAGACTCGACCATCCTCGGGGAGACCCAGTACTTC CASSQDSTILGETQYF
NA NA TRBJ2-7 TRBV6-5 TGTGCCAGCAGTTACACGGACACCGGCTCCTACGAGCAGTACTTC CASSYTDTGSYEQYF
NA NA TRBJ2-7 TRBV27 TGTGCCAGCAATCCATCCAACGAGCAGTACTTC CASNPSNEQYF
NA TRBD2 TRBJ2-7 TRBV9 TGTGCCAGCAGCGTAGCGGGGGGGCGCCCCTACGAGCAGTACTTC CASSVAGGRPYEQYF
NA NA TRBJ1-3 TRBV3-1/TRBV3-2 TGTGCCAGCACCCCTCGACAGATCTCTGGAAACACCATATATTTT CASTPRQISGNTIYF
NA NA TRBJ1-4 TRBV5-5 TGTGCCAGCAGCTTGGCCGCAGTTTCAAATGAAAAACTGTTTTTT CASSLAAVSNEKLFF
NA TRBD1 TRBJ2-2 TRBV24-1 TGTGCCACCTCCAGGGGGATGAACACCGGGGAGCTGTTTTTT CATSRGMNTGELFF
NA TRBD1 TRBJ1-4 TRBV19 TGTGCCAGTAGTAGACCTCGATCAGCAGGGGGGGTTAATGAAAAACTGTTTTTT CASSRPRSAGGVNEKLFF
few NA TRBJ1-1 TRBV7-9 TGTGCCAGCAGCAATGGATACACTGAAGCTTTCTTT CASSNGYTEAFF